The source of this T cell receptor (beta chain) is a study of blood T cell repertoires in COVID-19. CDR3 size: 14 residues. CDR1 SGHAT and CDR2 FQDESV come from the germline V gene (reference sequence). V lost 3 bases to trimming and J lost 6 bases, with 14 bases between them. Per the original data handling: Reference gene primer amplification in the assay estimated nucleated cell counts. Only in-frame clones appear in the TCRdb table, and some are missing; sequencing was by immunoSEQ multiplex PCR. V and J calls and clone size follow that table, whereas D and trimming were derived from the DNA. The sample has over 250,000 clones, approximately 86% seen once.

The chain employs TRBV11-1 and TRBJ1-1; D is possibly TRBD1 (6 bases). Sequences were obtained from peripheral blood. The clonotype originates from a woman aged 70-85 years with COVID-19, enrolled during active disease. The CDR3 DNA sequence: TGTGCCAGCAGCTTGGAAGGGGGTACGGCTGAAGCTTTCTTT. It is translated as CASSLEGGTAEAFF. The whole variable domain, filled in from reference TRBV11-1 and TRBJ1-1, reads EAEVAQSPRYKITEKSQAVAFWCDPISGHATLYWYRQILGQGPELLVQFQDESVVDDSQLPKDRFSAERLKGVDSTLKIQPAELGDSAMYLCASSLEGGTAEAFFGQGTRLTVV.